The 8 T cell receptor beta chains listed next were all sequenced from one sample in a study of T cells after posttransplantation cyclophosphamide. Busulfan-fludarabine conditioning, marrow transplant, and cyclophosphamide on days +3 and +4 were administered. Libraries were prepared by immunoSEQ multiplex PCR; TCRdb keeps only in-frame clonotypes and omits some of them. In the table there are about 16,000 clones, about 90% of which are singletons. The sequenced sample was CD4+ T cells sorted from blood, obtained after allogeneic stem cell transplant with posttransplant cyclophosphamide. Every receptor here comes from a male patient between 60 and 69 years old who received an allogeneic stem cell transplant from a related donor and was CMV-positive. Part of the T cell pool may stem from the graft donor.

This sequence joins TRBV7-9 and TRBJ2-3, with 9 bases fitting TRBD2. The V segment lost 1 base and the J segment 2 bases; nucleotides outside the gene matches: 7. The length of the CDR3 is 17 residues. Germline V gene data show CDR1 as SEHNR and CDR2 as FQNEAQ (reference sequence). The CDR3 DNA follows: TGTGCCAGCAGCTTAGTGAGGGGGACTAGCCTCACAGATACGCAGTATTTT. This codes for CASSLVRGTSLTDTQYF.

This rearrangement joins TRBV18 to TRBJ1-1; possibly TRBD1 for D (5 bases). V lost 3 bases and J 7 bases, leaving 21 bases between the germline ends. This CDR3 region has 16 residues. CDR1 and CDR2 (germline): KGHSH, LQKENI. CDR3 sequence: CASSPNTQTVRSEAFF. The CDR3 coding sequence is TGTGCCAGCTCACCTAATACCCAGACAGTCCGAAGTGAAGCTTTCTTT.

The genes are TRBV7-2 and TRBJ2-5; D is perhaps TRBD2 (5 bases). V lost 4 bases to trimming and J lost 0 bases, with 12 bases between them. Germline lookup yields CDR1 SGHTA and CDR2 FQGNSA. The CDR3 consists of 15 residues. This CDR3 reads CASSSRRVYQETQYF. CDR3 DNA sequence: TGTGCCAGCAGCTCTCGGCGGGTGTACCAAGAGACCCAGTACTTC.

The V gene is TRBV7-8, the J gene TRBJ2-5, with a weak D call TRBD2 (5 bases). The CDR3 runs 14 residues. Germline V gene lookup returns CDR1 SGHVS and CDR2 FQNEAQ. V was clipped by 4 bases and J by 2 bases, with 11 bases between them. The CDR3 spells CASSYRTHQETQYF. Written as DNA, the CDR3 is TGTGCCAGCAGCTACCGGACTCATCAAGAGACCCAGTACTTC.

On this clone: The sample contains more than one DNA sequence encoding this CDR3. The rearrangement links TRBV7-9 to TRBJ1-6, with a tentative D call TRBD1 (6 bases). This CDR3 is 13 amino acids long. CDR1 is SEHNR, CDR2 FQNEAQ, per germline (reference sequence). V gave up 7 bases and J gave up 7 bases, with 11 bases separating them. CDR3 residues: CASNTGRNSPLHF. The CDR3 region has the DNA TGTGCCAGCAACACAGGGCGCAATTCACCCCTCCACTTT.

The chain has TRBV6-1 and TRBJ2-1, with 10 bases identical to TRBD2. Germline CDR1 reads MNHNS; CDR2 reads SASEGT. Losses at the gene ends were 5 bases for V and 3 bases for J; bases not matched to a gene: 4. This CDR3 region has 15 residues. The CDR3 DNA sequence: TGTGCCAGCAGTCAACTAGCGGGGAACTACAATGAGCAGTTCTTC. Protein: CASSQLAGNYNEQFF.

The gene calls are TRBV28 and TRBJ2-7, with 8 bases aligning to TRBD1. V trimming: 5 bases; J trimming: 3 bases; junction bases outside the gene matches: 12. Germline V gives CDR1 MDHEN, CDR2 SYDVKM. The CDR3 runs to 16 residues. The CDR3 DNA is TGTGCCAGCAGTCCACTTTTCTTCGACAGGGGCTACGAGCAGTACTTC. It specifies CASSPLFFDRGYEQYF.

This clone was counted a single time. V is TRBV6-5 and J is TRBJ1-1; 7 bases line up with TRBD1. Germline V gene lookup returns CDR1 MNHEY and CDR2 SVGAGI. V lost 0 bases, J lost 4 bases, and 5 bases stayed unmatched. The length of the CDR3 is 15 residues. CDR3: CASSYSPTGFTEAFF. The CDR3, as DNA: TGTGCCAGCAGTTACTCCCCGACAGGGTTCACTGAAGCTTTCTTT.